A single TCR beta chain is shown here with its context. The antigen is undetermined. This record comes from a study of T cells after yellow fever vaccination. Overall study results and limits: Some clonotypes were seen in both the CD4 and the CD8 compartments. These made up a small share and likely arose from convergent recombination.

One entry per CDR3 protein, called by TCRdb with MiXCR from the 5' RACE reads. The repertoire has roughly 340,000 distinct CDR3 sequences, 7.5% to 9% of them found once; the top ten carry over 15%. CDR1 is GTSNPN, CDR2 SVGIG, per germline (reference sequence). The CDR3 extends over 16 amino acids. Trimming stripped 2 bases from V and 5 bases from J, with 19 bases between. The specimen was PBMCs, collected on the day of the first yellow fever vaccination. This clonotype was sampled from a young man who received the YFV17D yellow fever vaccine. The J gene is TRBJ1-3, the V gene TRBV30; D unresolved. CDR3 amino acids: CAWSIGGSPGRNTIYF. The CDR3 DNA reads TGTGCCTGGAGTATAGGAGGGAGCCCCGGTCGAAACACCATATATTTT.